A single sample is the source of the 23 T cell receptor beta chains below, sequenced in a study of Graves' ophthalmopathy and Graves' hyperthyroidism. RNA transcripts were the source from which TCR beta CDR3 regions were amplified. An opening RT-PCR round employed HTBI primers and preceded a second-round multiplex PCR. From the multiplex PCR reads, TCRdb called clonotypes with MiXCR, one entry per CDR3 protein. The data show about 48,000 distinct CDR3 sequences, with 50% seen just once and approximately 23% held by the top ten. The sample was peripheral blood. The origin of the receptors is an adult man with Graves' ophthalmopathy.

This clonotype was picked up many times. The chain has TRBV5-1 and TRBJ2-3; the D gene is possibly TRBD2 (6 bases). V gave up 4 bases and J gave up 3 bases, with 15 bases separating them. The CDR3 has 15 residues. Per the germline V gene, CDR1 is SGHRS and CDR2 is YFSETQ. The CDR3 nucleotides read TGCGCCAGCAGCCCGACCGGGACTGTAACAGATACGCAGTATTTT. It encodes CASSPTGTVTDTQYF. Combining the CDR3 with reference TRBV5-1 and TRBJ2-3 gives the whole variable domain KAGVTQTPRYLIKTRGQQVTLSCSPISGHRSVSWYQQTPGQGLQFLFEYFSETQRNKGNFPGRFSGRQFSNSRSEMNVSTLELGDSALYLCASSPTGTVTDTQYFGPGTRLTVL.

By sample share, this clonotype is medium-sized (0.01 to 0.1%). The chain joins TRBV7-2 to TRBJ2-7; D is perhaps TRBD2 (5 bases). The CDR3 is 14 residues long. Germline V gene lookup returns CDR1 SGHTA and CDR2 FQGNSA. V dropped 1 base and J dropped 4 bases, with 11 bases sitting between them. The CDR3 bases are TGTGCCAGCAGCTTAGTCGCAAGGAGGTACGAGCAGTACTTC. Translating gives CASSLVARRYEQYF. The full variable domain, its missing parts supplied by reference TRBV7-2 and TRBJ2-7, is GAGVSQSPSNKVTEKGKDVELRCDPISGHTALYWYRQSLGQGLEFLIYFQGNSAPDKSGLPSDRFSAERTGGSVSTLTIQRTQQEDSAVYLCASSLVARRYEQYFGPGTRLTVT.

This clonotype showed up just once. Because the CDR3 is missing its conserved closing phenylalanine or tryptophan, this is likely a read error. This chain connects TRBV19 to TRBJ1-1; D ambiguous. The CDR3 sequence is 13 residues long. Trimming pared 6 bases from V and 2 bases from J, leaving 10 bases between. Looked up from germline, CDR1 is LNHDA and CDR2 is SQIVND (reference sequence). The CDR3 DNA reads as TGTGCCAGTAGCACCCTATTTAACACTGAAGCTTTCTCT. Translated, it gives CASSTLFNTEAFS.

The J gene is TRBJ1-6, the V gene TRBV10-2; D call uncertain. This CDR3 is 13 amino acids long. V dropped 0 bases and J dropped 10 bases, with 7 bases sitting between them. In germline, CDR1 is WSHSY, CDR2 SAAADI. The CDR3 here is CASSESEKSPLHF. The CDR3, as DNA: TGCGCCAGCAGTGAGTCGGAGAAGTCACCCCTCCACTTT.

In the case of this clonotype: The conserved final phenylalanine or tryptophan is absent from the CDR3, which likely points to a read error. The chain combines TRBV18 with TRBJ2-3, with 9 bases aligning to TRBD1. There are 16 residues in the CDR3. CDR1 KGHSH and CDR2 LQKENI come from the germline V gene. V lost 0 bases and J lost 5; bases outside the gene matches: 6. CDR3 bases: TGTGCCAGCTCACCACCGTACGGGACAGGGCAAGATACGCAGTATTCT. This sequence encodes CASSPPYGTGQDTQYS.

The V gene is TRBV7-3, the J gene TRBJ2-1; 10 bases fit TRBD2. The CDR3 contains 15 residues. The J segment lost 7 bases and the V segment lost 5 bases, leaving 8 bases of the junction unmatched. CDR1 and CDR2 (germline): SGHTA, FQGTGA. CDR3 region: CASSQGGGLANEQFF. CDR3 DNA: TGTGCCAGCAGCCAAGGGGGGGGACTAGCGAATGAGCAGTTCTTC. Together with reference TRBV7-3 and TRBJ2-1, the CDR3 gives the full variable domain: GAGVSQTPSNKVTEKGKYVELRCDPISGHTALYWYRQSLGQGPEFLIYFQGTGAADDSGLPNDRFFAVRPEGSVSTLKIQRTERGDSAVYLCASSQGGGLANEQFFGPGTRLTVL.

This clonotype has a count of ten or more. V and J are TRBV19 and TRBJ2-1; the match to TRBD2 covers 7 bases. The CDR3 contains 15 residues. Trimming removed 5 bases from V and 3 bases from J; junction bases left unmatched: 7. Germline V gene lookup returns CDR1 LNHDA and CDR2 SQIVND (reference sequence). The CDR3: CASSPGGRNYNEQFF. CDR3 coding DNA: TGTGCCAGTAGTCCGGGGGGACGTAACTACAATGAGCAGTTCTTC.

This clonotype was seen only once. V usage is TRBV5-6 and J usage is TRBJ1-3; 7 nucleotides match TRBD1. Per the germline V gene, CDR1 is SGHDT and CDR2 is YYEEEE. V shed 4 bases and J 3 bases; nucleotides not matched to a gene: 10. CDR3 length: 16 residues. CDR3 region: CASSGPGQSYGNTIYF. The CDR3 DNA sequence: TGTGCCAGCAGCGGGCCGGGACAGAGCTATGGAAACACCATATATTTT.

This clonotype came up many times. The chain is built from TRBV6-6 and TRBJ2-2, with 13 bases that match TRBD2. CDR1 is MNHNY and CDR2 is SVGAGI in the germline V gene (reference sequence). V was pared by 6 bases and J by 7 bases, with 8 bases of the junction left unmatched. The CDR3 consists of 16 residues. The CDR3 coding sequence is TGTGCCAGCAGCCTTGGACTAGCGGGAGACGTCGGGGAGCTGTTTTTT. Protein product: CASSLGLAGDVGELFF.

The CDR3: CSARDSLAVDTQYF. CDR3 DNA sequence: TGCAGTGCTAGAGATTCCCTAGCGGTAGATACGCAGTATTTT. V usage is TRBV20-1 and J usage is TRBJ2-3; TRBD2 agrees at 7 bases. CDR1 is DFQATT and CDR2 is SNEGSKA in the germline V gene (reference sequence). The CDR3 length is 14 residues. J was trimmed by 5 bases and V by 0 bases; bases with no gene match: 5.

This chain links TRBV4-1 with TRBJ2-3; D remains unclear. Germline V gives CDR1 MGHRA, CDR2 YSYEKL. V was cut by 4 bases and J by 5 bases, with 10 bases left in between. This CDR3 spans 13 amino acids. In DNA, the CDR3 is TGCGCCAGCAGCCCTGTAGGTGAAGATACGCAGTATTTT. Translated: CASSPVGEDTQYF.

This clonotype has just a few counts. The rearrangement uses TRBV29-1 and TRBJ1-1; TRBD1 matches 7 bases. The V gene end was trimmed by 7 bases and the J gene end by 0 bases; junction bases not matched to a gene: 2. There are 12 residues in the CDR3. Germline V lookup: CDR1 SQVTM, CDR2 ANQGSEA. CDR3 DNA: TGCAGCGGAGGACAGGTGAACACTGAAGCTTTCTTT. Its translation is CSGGQVNTEAFF.

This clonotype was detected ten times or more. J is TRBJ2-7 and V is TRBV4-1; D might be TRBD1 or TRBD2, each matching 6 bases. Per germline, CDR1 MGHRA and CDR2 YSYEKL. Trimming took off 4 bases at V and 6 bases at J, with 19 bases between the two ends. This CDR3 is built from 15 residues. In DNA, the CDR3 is TGCGCCAGCAGCCTAGGATGGGGGGCTTTGGGCGAGCAGTACTTC. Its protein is CASSLGWGALGEQYF.

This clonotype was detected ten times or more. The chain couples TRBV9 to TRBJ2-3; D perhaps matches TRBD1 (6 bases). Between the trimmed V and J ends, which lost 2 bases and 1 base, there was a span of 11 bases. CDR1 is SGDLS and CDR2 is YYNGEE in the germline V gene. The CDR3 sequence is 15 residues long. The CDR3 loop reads CASSVQGPGTDTQYF. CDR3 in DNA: TGTGCCAGCAGCGTTCAGGGGCCGGGCACAGATACGCAGTATTTT. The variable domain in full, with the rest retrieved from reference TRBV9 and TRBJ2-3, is DSGVTQTPKHLITATGQRVTLRCSPRSGDLSVYWYQQSLDQGLQFLIQYYNGEERAKGNILERFSAQQFPDLHSELNLSSLELGDSALYFCASSVQGPGTDTQYFGPGTRLTVL.

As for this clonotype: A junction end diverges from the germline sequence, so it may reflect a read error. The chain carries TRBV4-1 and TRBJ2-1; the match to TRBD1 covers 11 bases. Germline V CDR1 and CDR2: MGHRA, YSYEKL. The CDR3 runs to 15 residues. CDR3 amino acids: CAGSHLGQGANKQFF. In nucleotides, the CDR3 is TGCGCCGGCAGCCACCTAGGACAGGGGGCGAATAAGCAGTTCTTC.

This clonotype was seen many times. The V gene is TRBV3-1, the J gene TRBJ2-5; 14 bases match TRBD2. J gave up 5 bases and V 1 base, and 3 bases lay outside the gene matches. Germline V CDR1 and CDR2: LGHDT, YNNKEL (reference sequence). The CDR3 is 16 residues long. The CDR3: CASSQATSGRGETQYF. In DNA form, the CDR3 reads TGTGCCAGCAGCCAAGCGACTAGCGGGAGGGGGGAGACCCAGTACTTC.

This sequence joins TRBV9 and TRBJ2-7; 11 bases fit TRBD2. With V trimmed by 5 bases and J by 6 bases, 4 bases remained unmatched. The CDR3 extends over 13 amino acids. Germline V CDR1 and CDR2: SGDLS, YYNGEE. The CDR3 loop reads CASSGTSGSEQYF. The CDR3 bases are TGTGCCAGCAGTGGGACTAGCGGCTCCGAGCAGTACTTC.

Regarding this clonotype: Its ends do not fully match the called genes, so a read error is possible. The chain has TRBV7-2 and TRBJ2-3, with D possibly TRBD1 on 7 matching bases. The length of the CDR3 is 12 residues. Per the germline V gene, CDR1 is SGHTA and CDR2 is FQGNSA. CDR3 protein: CASSFPQGGQYF. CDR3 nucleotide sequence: TGTGCCAGCAGCTTCCCTCAGGGGGGTCAGTACTTT.

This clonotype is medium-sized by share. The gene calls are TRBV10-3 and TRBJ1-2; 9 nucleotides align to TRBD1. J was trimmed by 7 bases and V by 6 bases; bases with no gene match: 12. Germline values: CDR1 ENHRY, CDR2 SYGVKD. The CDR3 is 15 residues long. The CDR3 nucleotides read TGTGCCATCAGAGGATCCAGGGACAGGGAGGCTGGCTACACCTTC. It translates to CAIRGSRDREAGYTF.

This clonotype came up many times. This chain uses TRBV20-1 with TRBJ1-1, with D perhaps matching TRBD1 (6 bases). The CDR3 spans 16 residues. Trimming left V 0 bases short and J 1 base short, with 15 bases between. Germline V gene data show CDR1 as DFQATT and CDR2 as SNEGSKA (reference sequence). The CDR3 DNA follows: TGCAGTGCTAGAGATTCCACAGGGCGTGCGAACACTGAAGCTTTCTTT. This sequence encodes CSARDSTGRANTEAFF.

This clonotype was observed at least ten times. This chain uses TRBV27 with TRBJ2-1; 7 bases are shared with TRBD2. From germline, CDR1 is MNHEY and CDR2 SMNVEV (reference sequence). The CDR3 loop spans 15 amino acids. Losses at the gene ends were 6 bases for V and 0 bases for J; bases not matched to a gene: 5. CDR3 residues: CASSIRGDSYNEQFF. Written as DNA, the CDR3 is TGTGCCAGCAGCATTCGGGGGGACTCCTACAATGAGCAGTTCTTC.

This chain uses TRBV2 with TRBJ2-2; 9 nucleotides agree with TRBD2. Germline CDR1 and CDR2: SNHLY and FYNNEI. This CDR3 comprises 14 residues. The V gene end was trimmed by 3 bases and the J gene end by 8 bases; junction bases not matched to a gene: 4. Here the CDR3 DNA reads TGTGCCAGCAGTGAGGCGGGAGGGAAGGGGGAGCTGTTTTTT. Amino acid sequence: CASSEAGGKGELFF.

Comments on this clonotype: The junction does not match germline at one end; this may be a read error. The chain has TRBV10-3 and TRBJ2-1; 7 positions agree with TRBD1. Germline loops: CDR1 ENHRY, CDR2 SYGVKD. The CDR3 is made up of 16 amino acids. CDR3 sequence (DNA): TGTGCCATCAGTTACTCAGGGGGTTTTTCTCGCAATGAGGAGTTCTTT. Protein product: CAISYSGGFSRNEEFF.